This T cell receptor (beta chain) was documented in a study of blood T cell repertoires in COVID-19. The germline gives CDR1 SGHRS, CDR2 YFSETQ. The V and J ends lost 2 bases and 5 bases, in that order; junction bases with no gene match: 0. The CDR3 is made up of 13 amino acids. In the source study's methods: How many nucleated cells were present was estimated from reference gene primer amplification. Data came from immunoSEQ multiplex PCR; TCRdb stores just in-frame clones and leaves some out. D and trimming were read from the DNA, whereas the V and J calls and clone size are those reported in that table. The sample lists a few hundred thousand clones, 80% to 90% occurring once.

The specimen sequenced was peripheral blood. This chain uses TRBV5-1 with TRBJ2-5; TRBD2 matches 10 bases. The receptor comes from a man aged 50 or older with active or convalescent COVID-19. The CDR3 protein is CASSFSGRETQYF. For the CDR3, the DNA is TGCGCCAGCAGCTTTAGCGGGAGGGAGACCCAGTACTTC.